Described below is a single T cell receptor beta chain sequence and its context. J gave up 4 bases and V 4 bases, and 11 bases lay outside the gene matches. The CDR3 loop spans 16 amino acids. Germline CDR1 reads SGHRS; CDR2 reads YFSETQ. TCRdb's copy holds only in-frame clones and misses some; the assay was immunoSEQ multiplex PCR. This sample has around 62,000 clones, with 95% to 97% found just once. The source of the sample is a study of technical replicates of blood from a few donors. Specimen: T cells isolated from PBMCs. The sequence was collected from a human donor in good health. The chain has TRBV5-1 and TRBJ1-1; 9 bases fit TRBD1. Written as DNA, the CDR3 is TGCGCCAGCAGCCCAACCGGGACAGGGTTCGCCACTGAAGCTTTCTTT. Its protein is CASSPTGTGFATEAFF.